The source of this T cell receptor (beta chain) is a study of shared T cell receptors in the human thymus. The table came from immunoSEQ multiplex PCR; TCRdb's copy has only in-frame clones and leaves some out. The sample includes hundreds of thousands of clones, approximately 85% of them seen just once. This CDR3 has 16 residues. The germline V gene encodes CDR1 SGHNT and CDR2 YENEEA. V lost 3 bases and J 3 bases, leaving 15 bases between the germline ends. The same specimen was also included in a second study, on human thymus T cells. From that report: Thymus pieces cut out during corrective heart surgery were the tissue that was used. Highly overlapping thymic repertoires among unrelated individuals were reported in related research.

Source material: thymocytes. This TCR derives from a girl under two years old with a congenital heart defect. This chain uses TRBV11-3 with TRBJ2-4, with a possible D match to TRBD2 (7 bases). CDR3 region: CASSFLVGGGKNIQYF. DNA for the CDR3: TGTGCCAGCAGCTTCTTGGTAGGGGGGGGCAAAAACATTCAGTACTTC.